This is a list of T cell receptor beta chains from one sample in a study of blood T cells in healthy people across ages. TCRdb re-called the 5' RACE reads through MiXCR, storing one row per CDR3 protein. Of approximately 320,000 distinct CDR3 sequences detected, 27% appear once; the ten largest clones hold over 25%. Sequencing was done on a sample of blood. The receptors originated from a woman in her 70s in good health. The conserved cysteine and the conserved F or W are not part of the CDR3 here. The size of a clone is reported for some rows only, either as once, few or many, or as a class for expanded clones.

clone size	J gene	V gene	CDR3 protein
few	TRBJ2-1	TRBV5-1	ASSFTGGVQF
few	TRBJ1-2	TRBV28	ASSLGTGTEANYGYT
-	TRBJ1-2	TRBV20-1	SARGAQGADGYT
few	TRBJ2-5	TRBV28	ASSPRGTWQETQY
few	TRBJ1-5	TRBV2	ASGADSNQPQH
-	TRBJ2-1	TRBV7-3	ASRLNPYNEQF
-	TRBJ2-1	TRBV7-8	ASSLRTSGRFDEQF
-	TRBJ1-4	TRBV7-9	ASSLVSGTRNEKLF
many	TRBJ2-7	TRBV5-6	ASSFTGTASYEQY
many	TRBJ2-4	TRBV20-1	SAIGSAAKNIQY
few	TRBJ1-4	TRBV7-2	ASTTGADEKLF
many	TRBJ2-1	TRBV7-3	ASSLPPEDEQF
-	-	TRBV4-1	ASSQDQGQGSYEQY
few	TRBJ2-7	TRBV25-1	ASSEFVGRQY
-	TRBJ2-7	TRBV11-2	ASSPTAGIAYEQY
few	TRBJ1-2	TRBV5-1	ASSLGTGRTNYGYT
once	TRBJ2-7	TRBV29-1	SVEGGVNEQY
many	TRBJ2-5	TRBV18	ASSPRSGGETQY
few	-	TRBV6-4	ASSDQTGGSNEQF
few	TRBJ1-3	TRBV6-5	ASSYRWGLNSGNTIY
-	TRBJ2-6	TRBV4-1	TSSQGIYSGANVLT
-	TRBJ2-3	TRBV7-2	ASSSRQYASTDTQY
many	TRBJ1-5	TRBV20-1	SARASYGGFSGQPQH
few	TRBJ1-5	TRBV15	ATSGTPGAYQPQH
once	TRBJ1-2	TRBV20-1	SAWGDRGPNYGYT
many	TRBJ2-5	TRBV7-9	ASSDSGETQY
few	TRBJ1-3	TRBV28	ASNGPPGGRTGNTIY
-	TRBJ1-5	TRBV27	ASSLRGQGHSNQPQH
-	TRBJ2-7	TRBV7-9	ASSEGPSYEQY
-	-	TRBV20-1	SATGVGLHEQY
few	TRBJ1-3	TRBV20-1	SAPRTGSNTIY
-	-	TRBV20-1	SARDERRGLRGEQF
few	TRBJ1-5	TRBV12-3/TRBV12-4	ASSPGTGRNQPQH
few	TRBJ1-1	TRBV6-1	ASSETGGDTEAF
-	TRBJ2-1	TRBV5-1	ASTLGTYNEQF
-	TRBJ1-4	TRBV29-1	SAGWREKLF
few	TRBJ2-5	TRBV7-8	ASSSRETSGQETQY
-	TRBJ2-7	TRBV19	ASRAQGSYEQY
few	TRBJ2-1	TRBV2	ASSAGTSYNEQF
many	TRBJ2-1	TRBV10-3	AISEGLGSSSYNEQF
few	TRBJ1-2	TRBV11-2	ASSLRDTYGYT
-	TRBJ1-1	TRBV12-3/TRBV12-4	ASSLGTGGGEAF
few	TRBJ1-1	TRBV29-1	SARGGGVNTEAF
-	TRBJ1-1	TRBV29-1	SVSFGGGDTEAF
-	TRBJ1-5	TRBV6-1	TSSEVGPLNQPQH
-	TRBJ1-5	TRBV2	ASRDTGQAGLQH
few	TRBJ2-5	TRBV20-1	SAHNQETQY
few	TRBJ2-5	TRBV28	ASWVAGGVEETQY
few	-	TRBV11-2	ASSLPKQGVSEQF